These 32 T cell receptor beta chains originate from one sample sequenced in a study of blood T cell repertoires in COVID-19. Generated by immunoSEQ multiplex PCR, the TCRdb table keeps only in-frame clones and is missing some. Here the sample spans 500,000 to 600,000 clones, 85% to 90% being singletons. Sequencing input: peripheral blood. These receptors came from a woman between 45 and 65 years old with COVID-19, enrolled during active disease.

The chain carries TRBV12-3 or TRBV12-4 and TRBJ1-2; a weak D match, TRBD1 (5 bases). Trimming removed 2 bases from V and 6 bases from J, with 10 bases in between. CDR3 length equals 13 residues. The CDR3 nucleotides are TGTGCCAGCAGTTTAAGTGGGACTAATGGCTACACCTTC. Its protein product is CASSLSGTNGYTF.

This clone was counted between two and nine times. CDR3 residues: CASSRTGLIEAFF. Here the CDR3 DNA reads TGTGCCAGCAGTCGGACCGGACTGATTGAAGCTTTCTTT. The chain joins TRBV6-5 to TRBJ1-1, with D unclear. Germline V gene sequence: CDR1 MNHEY, CDR2 SVGAGI. V gave up 5 bases and J gave up 7 bases, with 14 bases separating them. The CDR3 runs to 13 residues.

The V and J genes are TRBV5-1 and TRBJ1-2; TRBD1 aligns across 7 bases. V shed 0 bases and J 9 bases; nucleotides not matched to a gene: 5. The CDR3 has 13 residues. Germline assignment: CDR1 SGHRS and CDR2 YFSETQ. CDR3 sequence (DNA): TGCGCCAGCAGCTTGGCCGGACAGGAGAGCTACACCTTC. It codes for CASSLAGQESYTF.

V usage is TRBV15 and J usage is TRBJ1-1; D gene uncertain. The CDR3 contains 13 residues. V lost 0 bases and J 8 bases, leaving 10 bases between the germline ends. Per the germline V gene, CDR1 is LNHNV and CDR2 is YYDKDF (reference sequence). CDR3 residues: CATSRERVTEAFF. In DNA, the CDR3 is TGTGCCACCAGCAGAGAACGGGTGACCGAAGCTTTCTTT.

The chain links TRBV5-1 to TRBJ2-3; 10 bases are a match to TRBD2. Germline trimming cut 2 bases from V and 2 bases from J; bases unmatched to any gene: 8. The CDR3 is 17 residues long. Germline CDR1 is SGHRS and CDR2 is YFSETQ. In nucleotides, the CDR3 is TGCGCCAGCAGCTTATTTTCTAGCGGGGGCGACACAGATACGCAGTATTTT. Translation gives CASSLFSSGGDTDTQYF.

The V gene is TRBV5-6, the J gene TRBJ1-2; D possibly corresponds to TRBD1 (5 bases). The germline V and J ends were trimmed by 0 bases and 4 bases, with 13 bases remaining between them. Germline V CDR1 and CDR2: SGHDT, YYEEEE. CDR3 length: 15 amino acids. The DNA of the CDR3 is TGTGCCAGCAGCTTGGGGCAGGGTATCGGCTATGGCTACACCTTC. Amino acids: CASSLGQGIGYGYTF. The full variable domain, its missing parts supplied by reference TRBV5-6 and TRBJ1-2, is DAGVTQSPTHLIKTRGQQVTLRCSPKSGHDTVSWYQQALGQGPQFIFQYYEEEERQRGNFPDRFSGHQFPNYSSELNVNALLLGDSALYLCASSLGQGIGYGYTFGSGTRLTVV.

J is TRBJ1-1 and V is TRBV6-5; D possibly corresponds to TRBD1 (6 bases). CDR3 size: 14 residues. Germline CDR1 and CDR2: MNHEY and SVGAGI. V lost 6 bases and J 1 base, leaving 12 bases between the germline ends. CDR3 nucleotides: TGTGCCAGCAGACCCACGACAGGGAACACTGAAGCTTTCTTT. It is translated as CASRPTTGNTEAFF.

The chain joins TRBV5-5 to TRBJ1-1; tentatively, D is TRBD1 (5 bases). The CDR3 length is 14 residues. Trimming took 4 bases from V and 4 from J, leaving 14 bases between them. CDR1 is SGHKS, CDR2 YYEKEE, per germline (reference sequence). The CDR3, as DNA: TGTGCCAGCAGCCGAGGGCAGGGAGGCACTGAAGCTTTCTTT. Translated, it gives CASSRGQGGTEAFF.

This chain uses TRBV7-6 with TRBJ1-1; D unresolved. The CDR3 length is 13 residues. V lost 1 base to trimming and J lost 8 bases, with 11 bases between them. Germline lookup yields CDR1 SGHVS and CDR2 FNYEAQ. CDR3 DNA sequence: TGTGCCAGCAGCTTAGGGATGGCAGGCGAAGCTTTCTTT. Translation gives CASSLGMAGEAFF.

This chain uses TRBV3-1 (or the pseudogene TRBV3-2) with TRBJ1-5, with 10 bases aligning to TRBD1. The ends lost 5 bases at V and 7 bases at J; junction bases unmatched: 8. The germline CDR1 and CDR2 sequences are LGHDT and YNNKEL (reference sequence). This CDR3 comprises 15 residues. CDR3 region: CASSARGQGIQPQHF. CDR3 bases: TGTGCCAGCAGCGCCCGGGGACAGGGGATCCAGCCCCAGCATTTT.

The rearrangement joins TRBV10-3 to TRBJ2-7; D possibly corresponds to TRBD1 (6 bases). Trimming shortened V by 6 bases and J by 6 bases, and 18 bases separated the two germline ends. Germline CDR1 ENHRY, CDR2 SYGVKD. This CDR3 is built from 14 residues. DNA of the CDR3: TGTGCCATCAGACCCGGGACATCTCTCTTCGAGCAGTACTTC. Translation: CAIRPGTSLFEQYF.

CDR3 DNA sequence: TGTGCCAGCAGCCTGGGGGCAAGGGGTGCAGATACGCAGTATTTT. Its translation is CASSLGARGADTQYF. The gene calls are TRBV7-6 and TRBJ2-3, with TRBD1 as a possible D gene (6 bases). Trimming stripped 5 bases from V and 4 bases from J, with 16 bases between. Germline CDR1 and CDR2: SGHVS and FNYEAQ. This CDR3 has 15 residues.

This sequence joins TRBV7-3 and TRBJ2-3, with 12 bases lining up with TRBD1. Losses at the gene ends were 6 bases for V and 8 bases for J; bases not matched to a gene: 9. This CDR3 region has 15 residues. Per germline, CDR1 SGHTA and CDR2 FQGTGA. CDR3: CASSLQGTGGATQYF. CDR3 DNA: TGTGCCAGCAGTTTACAGGGGACAGGGGGCGCTACGCAGTATTTT.

The V call is TRBV19, the J call TRBJ1-5; TRBD1 aligns across 9 bases. There are 15 residues in the CDR3. The germline CDR1 and CDR2 sequences are LNHDA and SQIVND (reference sequence). V dropped 6 bases and J dropped 5; count of bases not matched to a gene: 8. CDR3 in amino acids: CASSPMDRGDQPQHF. The CDR3 DNA reads as TGTGCCAGTAGCCCAATGGACAGGGGTGATCAGCCCCAGCATTTT.

This chain connects TRBV4-2 to TRBJ1-1; the match to TRBD1 covers 7 bases. V lost 3 bases to trimming and J lost 4 bases; unmatched junction nucleotides: 17. CDR3 length: 18 amino acids. CDR1 is LGHNA and CDR2 is YNFKEQ in the germline V gene. The CDR3 loop is CASSQTLNRDSGSTEAFF. CDR3 in DNA: TGTGCCAGCAGCCAGACATTGAATCGGGACAGCGGGAGCACTGAAGCTTTCTTT.

This chain connects TRBV7-9 to TRBJ2-7; the D gene is possibly TRBD1 (5 bases). CDR3 length equals 13 residues. V lost 5 bases to trimming and J lost 2 bases, with 10 bases between them. Germline values: CDR1 SEHNR, CDR2 FQNEAQ (reference sequence). The CDR3 spells CASSPAGTYEQYF. CDR3 DNA sequence: TGTGCCAGCAGCCCAGCAGGGACCTACGAGCAGTACTTC.

The chain links TRBV6-5 to TRBJ1-2, with a tentative D call TRBD1 (6 bases). The germline V gene has CDR1 MNHEY and CDR2 SVGAGI. The CDR3 has 12 amino acids. V was cut by 5 bases and J by 9 bases, with 13 bases left in between. Written as DNA, the CDR3 is TGTGCCAGCAGTCCCCCTAGGGGGAGCTACACCTTC. It yields the protein CASSPPRGSYTF.

In DNA, the CDR3 is TGTGCCAGCAGCCCCCGACAGGGGAACACCGGGGAGCTGTTTTTT. Its translation: CASSPRQGNTGELFF. The chain is built from TRBV9 and TRBJ2-2; 7 bases agree with TRBD1. From germline, CDR1 is SGDLS and CDR2 YYNGEE. The CDR3 has 15 residues. J gave up 1 base and V 4 bases, and 4 bases lay outside the gene matches.

Only one count was recorded for this clone. The chain uses TRBV3-1 (or the pseudogene TRBV3-2) and TRBJ2-7; a possible D gene is TRBD2 (5 bases). Germline V gives CDR1 LGHDT, CDR2 YNNKEL (reference sequence). This CDR3 has 15 amino acids. V was trimmed by 0 bases and J by 3 bases, leaving 12 bases between them. CDR3 in DNA: TGTGCCAGCAGCCAAGAAGGCGAGGGAAGCTACGAGCAGTACTTC. Residues: CASSQEGEGSYEQYF.

This chain links TRBV7-9 with TRBJ1-1; TRBD1 is a possible D gene (6 bases). The V gene's germline CDR1 is SEHNR and CDR2 FQNEAQ (reference sequence). The CDR3 contains 14 residues. The V and J ends lost 5 bases and 3 bases respectively, with 13 bases between them. CDR3 residues: CASSPRGGDTEAFF. CDR3 DNA sequence: TGTGCCAGCAGCCCGAGGGGGGGTGACACTGAAGCTTTCTTT.

This chain joins TRBV10-2 and TRBJ2-7; 8 bases are a match to TRBD1. There are 14 residues in the CDR3. The J segment lost 6 bases and the V segment lost 1 base, leaving 5 bases of the junction unmatched. Germline CDR1 WSHSY, CDR2 SAAADI. The CDR3 sequence: CASSELQGDTEQYF. As DNA, the CDR3 is TGCGCCAGCAGTGAGTTACAGGGGGATACCGAGCAGTACTTC.

This clone appeared a single time. V usage is TRBV5-4 and J usage is TRBJ1-6, with D uncertain. Germline V lookup: CDR1 SGHNT, CDR2 YYREEE (reference sequence). This CDR3 has 15 residues. The V and J ends lost 4 bases and 0 bases respectively, with 8 bases between them. The CDR3 here is CASSRSSSYNSPLHF. CDR3 nucleotide sequence: TGTGCCAGCAGCCGGAGTAGCTCCTATAATTCACCCCTCCACTTT.

This rearrangement joins TRBV6-5 to TRBJ1-2, with 8 positions matching TRBD1. This CDR3 contains 14 residues. Germline CDR1 MNHEY, CDR2 SVGAGI. J was trimmed by 2 bases and V by 6 bases; bases with no gene match: 5. CDR3 sequence reads: CASRWTGQNYGYTF. The CDR3 coding sequence is TGTGCCAGCAGGTGGACAGGGCAAAACTATGGCTACACCTTC.

This clone has a single count. One end of the junction varies from germline; a read error may be responsible. The gene calls are TRBV12-5 and TRBJ1-2, with TRBD1 identical over 7 bases. The germline CDR1 and CDR2 sequences are LGHNT and FRNRAP. The CDR3 runs to 15 residues. The CDR3 loop is CASGLIPGQPIMFSF. The CDR3 DNA reads as TGTGCTAGTGGTTTGATTCCGGGACAGCCCATCATGTTCTCCTTC.

This clone was counted between two and nine times. The J gene is TRBJ2-5, the V gene TRBV10-3; D is possibly TRBD1 (6 bases). CDR1 ENHRY and CDR2 SYGVKD come from the germline V gene. The length of the CDR3 is 15 residues. Between the trimmed V and J ends, which lost 2 bases and 7 bases, there was a span of 17 bases. In DNA form, the CDR3 reads TGTGCCATCAGTGAGGCCAGGGGTGCTGTCGGGACCCAGTACTTC. Its protein product is CAISEARGAVGTQYF.

A few counts support this clone. The chain is built from TRBV13 and TRBJ2-7; 8 bases agree with TRBD2. The CDR3 runs to 13 residues. Per the germline V gene, CDR1 is PRHDT and CDR2 is FYEKMQ (reference sequence). After removal of 5 bases from V and 5 bases from J, the junction contained 5 bases not matched to a gene. The CDR3 sequence: CASSPREGNEQYF. CDR3 DNA sequence: TGTGCCAGCAGCCCCCGGGAGGGTAACGAGCAGTACTTC. The full variable domain, rest sourced from reference TRBV13 and TRBJ2-7, is AAGVIQSPRHLIKEKRETATLKCYPIPRHDTVYWYQQGPGQDPQFLISFYEKMQSDKGSIPDRFSAQQFSDYHSELNMSSLELGDSALYFCASSPREGNEQYFGPGTRLTVT.

In this sample, this clone turned up once. The J gene is TRBJ1-5, the V gene TRBV7-8; 10 positions match TRBD1. This CDR3 spans 16 amino acids. Trimming removed 5 bases from V and 4 bases from J; junction bases left unmatched: 8. Per the germline V gene, CDR1 is SGHVS and CDR2 is FQNEAQ. The CDR3 region has the DNA TGTGCCAGCAGCGACCGGGACAGGGGCCCTAATCAGCCCCAGCATTTT. Translating gives CASSDRDRGPNQPQHF.

The chain combines TRBV5-6 with TRBJ1-1; tentative D call: TRBD1 (5 bases). V dropped 3 bases and J dropped 6 bases, with 12 bases sitting between them. The CDR3 extends over 13 amino acids. From germline, CDR1 is SGHDT and CDR2 YYEEEE. Here the CDR3 reads CASSWGGVAEAFF. Here the CDR3 DNA reads TGTGCCAGCAGCTGGGGCGGGGTGGCTGAAGCTTTCTTT.

The V call is TRBV7-6, the J call TRBJ1-6, with D possibly matching TRBD1 (6 bases). Looked up from germline, CDR1 is SGHVS and CDR2 is FNYEAQ. V lost 4 bases and J 7 bases, leaving 14 bases between the germline ends. CDR3 length: 15 amino acids. CDR3 nucleotide sequence: TGTGCCAGCAGCTCTGACAGGACGAGGAATTCACCCCTCCACTTT. Its translation: CASSSDRTRNSPLHF.

The genes are TRBV19 and TRBJ1-2; 8 bases are shared with TRBD1. Germline CDR1 and CDR2: LNHDA and SQIVND (reference sequence). After removal of 4 bases from V and 4 bases from J, the junction contained 8 bases not matched to a gene. The CDR3 contains 15 residues. CDR3 sequence reads: CASSTGQELLYGYTF. The CDR3 DNA sequence: TGTGCCAGTAGTACGGGACAGGAGCTTCTCTATGGCTACACCTTC.

This chain connects TRBV4-1 to TRBJ1-6; the D is unclear. The germline CDR1 and CDR2 sequences are MGHRA and YSYEKL. This CDR3 contains 18 residues. Deletions cut 2 bases from V and 1 base from J, with 15 bases between. Here the CDR3 reads CASSQFVTVGSYNSPLHF. The CDR3 DNA sequence: TGCGCCAGCAGCCAATTCGTAACGGTCGGGTCCTATAATTCACCCCTCCACTTT.

V is TRBV7-9 and J is TRBJ1-1, with TRBD1 identical over 9 bases. The CDR3 has 18 residues. Trimming took 5 bases from V and 5 from J; bases not matched to a gene: 18. Germline V CDR1 and CDR2: SEHNR, FQNEAQ (reference sequence). In DNA, the CDR3 is TGTGCCAGCAGCCCAGCCTACAGGGGGCGAGTTACAGGGACTGAAGCTTTCTTT. Protein: CASSPAYRGRVTGTEAFF.